This TCR beta chain was sequenced during a study of T cells in narcolepsy. Broader study findings: HCRT-specific and TRIB2-specific autoreactive clonotypes appeared among same-patient CSF and blood CD4+ clonotypes. Autoreactive clone sequences were missing from some blood memory CD4+ repertoires. Autoreactive clonotypes reportedly recurred in blood of same and different patients, not controls.

CDR1 is MNHNS and CDR2 is SASEGT in the germline V gene. The V end lost 7 bases, the J end lost 8 bases, and 20 bases lay between the germline ends. CDR3 length equals 14 residues. Data came from immunoSEQ multiplex PCR; TCRdb stores just in-frame clones and leaves some out. The sample has 25,000 to 35,000 clones; under 85% are singletons. Worth noting for this clone: Its antigen is not identified.

This rearrangement joins TRBV6-1 to TRBJ1-2; possible D gene TRBD1, 6 bases. This receptor was taken from a human donor with narcolepsy. Input material: CD45RA- memory CD4+ T cells from PBMCs. As DNA, the CDR3 is TGTGCCAGCACTCGGGACACACAATCGAGGGGCTACACCTTC. It specifies CASTRDTQSRGYTF.